The TCR beta chain described here comes from a study of identical twins. This clonotype occurred a few times. Its antigen is still unknown. With V trimmed by 1 base and J by 7 bases, 4 bases remained unmatched. Germline V lookup: CDR1 LNHNV, CDR2 YYDKDF (reference sequence). The CDR3 consists of 14 residues. Each CDR3 protein gets one entry after TCRdb re-called the 5' RACE reads with MiXCR. The sample yields roughly 500,000 distinct CDR3 sequences, 20% to 25% seen once. Study findings and constraints: Cord blood beta clonotypes that were abundant carried fewer insertions, and memory repertoires showed no such trend.

The same data also went into a second study, on T cells expressing NK-cell markers. In that study: Within the sequenced cohort of eight donors, seven exhibited HCMV seropositivity and one was seronegative. Once again these clonotypes came out on top in the CD3+CD56-NKG2C+ fraction of a few donors. Questions lingered over whether expanded NKG2C+ T cell clones were HCMV-specific.

V gene TRBV15 combines with J gene TRBJ2-1; 7 bases are shared with TRBD2. Specimen: CD4+ T cells sorted from blood. This TCR was sampled from a woman aged 18-29 years in good health. CDR3 DNA sequence: TGTGCCACCAGCAGAGCCCGACTAGCTAATGAGCAGTTCTTC. It translates to CATSRARLANEQFF.